This T cell receptor (beta chain) was captured by sequencing in a study of T cells in localized non-small cell lung cancer. Findings and limits, study-wide: For the top 100 tumor clones, a median about 56 also appeared in adjacent lung. Peak T cell clonality was found in uninvolved adjacent lung, exceeding tumor. Longer overall survival accompanied higher blood T cell density.

This table comes from immunoSEQ multiplex PCR, and its TCRdb copy is limited to in-frame clones, with some not included. The sample carries 90,000 or so clones, roughly 87% recorded once. Germline V gives CDR1 MGHDK, CDR2 SYGVNS. The CDR3 length is 13 residues. V gave up 4 bases and J gave up 2 bases, with 8 bases separating them. About this clone: What it recognizes is unknown.

This chain uses TRBV25-1 with TRBJ2-5; no clear D. The starting material was peripheral blood, obtained before any cancer treatment. The sequence derives from a man between 40 and 70 years old with stage I squamous cell lung carcinoma. This CDR3 is CASSVYRQETQYF. For the CDR3, the DNA is TGTGCCAGCAGTGTTTACAGACAAGAGACCCAGTACTTC. The entire variable domain, with the rest obtained from reference TRBV25-1 and TRBJ2-5, is as follows: EADIYQTPRYLVIGTGKKITLECSQTMGHDKMYWYQQDPGMELHLIHYSYGVNSTEKGDLSSESTVSRIRTEHFPLTLESARPSHTSQYLCASSVYRQETQYFGPGTRLLVL.